The clone carrying this T cell receptor (beta chain) was counted many times. Antigen: not known. Amplification of the TCR beta CDR3 regions used RNA transcripts (as template). The library came from an HTBI-primed first-round RT-PCR and a second-round multiplex PCR. TCRdb called the multiplex PCR reads again in MiXCR, with one record for every CDR3 protein. The profile covers about half a million distinct CDR3 sequences, with approximately 15% appearing a single time and approximately 9.8% taken by the ten largest. The sample originates from a study of Graves' ophthalmopathy and Graves' hyperthyroidism. With V trimmed by 4 bases and J by 3 bases, 7 bases remained unmatched. The CDR3 loop spans 15 amino acids. Germline V gene data show CDR1 as LNHDA and CDR2 as SQIVND (reference sequence). Study results and limitations: Predictions made by the model for ophthalmopathy progression reached 70% to 71% sensitivity and less than 80% specificity.

The evidence that diagnosis relied on was clinical symptoms, serum thyroxine, TRAb, thyroid ultrasound and orbital computed tomography. This clonotype originated in a woman aged 25 to 39 with Graves' ophthalmopathy. Source material: blood. The V gene is TRBV19, the J gene TRBJ1-2, with 8 bases identical to TRBD1. CDR3 in DNA: TGTGCCAGTAGTACCTTCGGGACAGGAGACTATGGCTACACCTTC. Translation gives CASSTFGTGDYGYTF.